The clone carrying this T cell receptor (beta chain) was counted only a few times. The sample belongs to a study of sequential checkpoint blockade in melanoma. Study as a whole: Arm A got nivolumab then ipilimumab; arm B the reverse, 1:1.

Indicated treatment: randomized to nivolumab then ipilimumab (arm A) or the reverse (arm B). None of the patients previously received DNA-damaging chemotherapy. Method: immunoSEQ multiplex PCR; TCRdb's copy keeps in-frame clones and lacks some. The sample consists of 15,000 or so clones, about 68% of them appearing once. The CDR3 extends over 15 amino acids. CDR1 MNHEY and CDR2 SMNVEV come from the germline V gene (reference sequence). V was trimmed by 2 bases and J by 1 base, leaving 11 bases between them. The chain recombines TRBV27 with TRBJ1-1; D is unclear. This clonotype originated in a human donor with melanoma. The material was CD8+ T cells sorted from blood (inferred from file names), obtained from a patient given nivolumab and ipilimumab in sequence. DNA for the CDR3: TGTGCCAGCAGTTTACGGGGTGGTGGGAACACTGAAGCTTTCTTT. Its protein product is CASSLRGGGNTEAFF.